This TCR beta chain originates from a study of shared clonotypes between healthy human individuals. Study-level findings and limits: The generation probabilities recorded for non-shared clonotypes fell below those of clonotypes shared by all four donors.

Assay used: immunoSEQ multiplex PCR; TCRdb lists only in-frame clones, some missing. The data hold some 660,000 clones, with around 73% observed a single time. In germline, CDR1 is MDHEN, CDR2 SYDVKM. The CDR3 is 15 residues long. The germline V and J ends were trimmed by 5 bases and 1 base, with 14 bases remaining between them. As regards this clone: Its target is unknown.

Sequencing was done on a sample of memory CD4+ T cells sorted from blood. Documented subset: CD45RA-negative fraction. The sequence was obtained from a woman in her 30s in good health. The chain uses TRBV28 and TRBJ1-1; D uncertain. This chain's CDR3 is CASSPQKFRNTEAFF. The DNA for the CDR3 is TGTGCCAGCAGTCCCCAGAAGTTTAGGAACACTGAAGCTTTCTTT. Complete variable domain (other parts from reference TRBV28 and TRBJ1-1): DVKVTQSSRYLVKRTGEKVFLECVQDMDHENMFWYRQDPGLGLRLIYFSYDVKMKEKGDIPEGYSVSREKKERFSLILESASTNQTSMYLCASSPQKFRNTEAFFGQGTRLTVV.